Below are 8 T cell receptor beta chains sequenced from a single sample in a study of T cell responses to AZD1222 COVID-19 vaccine. Only in-frame clones appear in the TCRdb table, and some are missing; sequencing was by immunoSEQ multiplex PCR. The sample holds approximately 120,000 clones, just over 90% seen once. Source: peripheral blood, taken on day 0 of AZD1222 vaccination. The receptor set was obtained from an adult in good health.

The chain combines TRBV4-2 with TRBJ2-3, with 9 bases lining up with TRBD2. This CDR3 has 19 residues. Germline V gene lookup returns CDR1 LGHNA and CDR2 YNFKEQ. V lost 0 bases to trimming and J lost 0 bases; unmatched junction nucleotides: 10. In DNA, the CDR3 is TGTGCCAGCAGCCAAGACGCGGCTAGCGGGACCTCTAGCACAGATACGCAGTATTTT. Translated, it gives CASSQDAASGTSSTDTQYF.

The chain employs TRBV30 and TRBJ2-6; 7 nucleotides line up with TRBD1. V trimming: 5 bases; J trimming: 1 base; junction bases outside the gene matches: 5. CDR3 size: 15 residues. The germline gives CDR1 GTSNPN, CDR2 SVGIG (reference sequence). CDR3 in amino acids: CAWEPGGSGANVLTF. For the CDR3, the DNA is TGTGCCTGGGAACCAGGGGGTTCTGGGGCCAACGTCCTGACTTTC.

The chain uses TRBV7-2 and TRBJ1-5; D might be TRBD1 (5 bases). Germline CDR1 SGHTA, CDR2 FQGNSA. This CDR3 comprises 14 residues. Between the trimmed V and J ends, which lost 1 base and 6 bases, there was a span of 10 bases. The DNA for the CDR3 is TGTGCCAGCAGCTTAGGGGGCGGGAGTCAGCCCCAGCATTTT. It codes for CASSLGGGSQPQHF.

The chain employs TRBV6-4 and TRBJ2-7, with a possible D match to TRBD1 (7 bases). CDR1 and CDR2 from the germline V gene are MRHNA and SNTAGT. V was shortened by 8 bases and J by 0 bases, with 17 bases between the two germline ends. There are 15 residues in the CDR3. The CDR3 sequence: CASVARGAVSYEQYF. Written as DNA, the CDR3 is TGTGCCAGCGTCGCCAGGGGGGCGGTCTCCTACGAGCAGTACTTC.

This rearrangement joins TRBV28 to TRBJ2-3; the D is unclear. The CDR3 is 11 residues long. Germline CDR1 MDHEN, CDR2 SYDVKM. Trimming left V 6 bases short and J 5 bases short, with 6 bases between. The CDR3 coding sequence is TGTGCCAGCAGGTCCGGAGATACGCAGTATTTT. It codes for CASRSGDTQYF.

This clone was counted between two and nine times. The chain is built from TRBV28 and TRBJ1-5; 7 positions match TRBD1. Germline-derived CDR1 and CDR2 are MDHEN and SYDVKM. The junction had 2 bases not matched to a gene; V was cut back by 4 bases and J by 2 bases. This CDR3 has 14 residues. CDR3 region: CASSSGQGNQPQHF. CDR3 nucleotide sequence: TGTGCCAGCAGTTCCGGACAGGGCAATCAGCCCCAGCATTTT.

This chain joins TRBV5-4 and TRBJ2-2; 8 nucleotides match TRBD2. Germline lookup yields CDR1 SGHNT and CDR2 YYREEE (reference sequence). The length of the CDR3 is 18 residues. V trimming: 0 bases; J trimming: 3 bases; junction bases outside the gene matches: 10. The CDR3 DNA reads as TGTGCCAGCAGCTTGGCCTTGACGCTAGCGGGTGACACCGGGGAGCTGTTTTTT. It specifies CASSLALTLAGDTGELFF.

The chain uses TRBV19 and TRBJ1-3; D possibly corresponds to TRBD1 (5 bases). Trimming pared 1 base from V and 0 bases from J, leaving 10 bases between. Germline CDR1 LNHDA, CDR2 SQIVND (reference sequence). The CDR3 spans 16 residues. The CDR3 DNA reads TGTGCCAGTAGTATAGCAGACAGAAGCTCTGGAAACACCATATATTTT. This encodes CASSIADRSSGNTIYF.